This is a list of T cell receptor beta chains from one sample in a study of human T cells and chemical hapten exposure. Using its own MiXCR run on the RACE reads, TCRdb lists one record per CDR3 protein. The table includes about 130,000 distinct CDR3 sequences, approximately 9.5% detected once. Sequencing was carried out using whole blood. These receptors all come from a male donor in good health. Some clones in this sample may be carry-over from other donors' samples. CDR3s include the opening cysteine and the closing phenylalanine or tryptophan. A D gene is named only where the DNA matches it firmly. Clone size is stated in some rows and not others, as once, few, many or a class when expanded.

j_gene: TRBJ1-6; d_gene: -; abundance: -; len: 15; v_gene: TRBV27; CDR3aa: CASSLVWTDNSPLHF; CDR3nt: TGTGCCAGCAGTTTAGTGTGGACGGATAATTCACCCCTCCACTTT
j_gene: TRBJ2-3; d_gene: TRBD2; abundance: -; len: 16; v_gene: TRBV18; CDR3aa: CASSITSGSGTDTQYF; CDR3nt: TGTGCCAGCTCAATTACTAGCGGGAGCGGCACAGATACGCAGTATTTT
j_gene: TRBJ2-7; d_gene: -; abundance: many; len: 16; v_gene: TRBV4-2; CDR3aa: CASSQRQLASSYEQYF; CDR3nt: TGTGCCAGCAGCCAAAGACAGCTGGCAAGCTCCTACGAGCAGTACTTC
j_gene: TRBJ2-2; d_gene: -; abundance: medium-sized; len: 12; v_gene: TRBV25-1; CDR3aa: CASRGGTGELFF; CDR3nt: TGTGCCAGCAGAGGGGGGACCGGGGAGCTGTTTTTT
j_gene: TRBJ1-3; d_gene: -; abundance: -; len: 14; v_gene: TRBV5-1; CDR3aa: CASSRDHSGNTIYF; CDR3nt: TGCGCCAGCAGCCGGGACCACTCTGGAAACACCATATATTTT
j_gene: TRBJ2-3; d_gene: TRBD1; abundance: few; len: 15; v_gene: TRBV7-2; CDR3aa: CASSFGQGASYTQYF; CDR3nt: TGTGCCAGCAGCTTCGGACAGGGCGCTTCTTATACGCAGTATTTT
j_gene: TRBJ1-1; d_gene: -; abundance: few; len: 14; v_gene: TRBV6-5; CDR3aa: CASTPPGELTEAFF; CDR3nt: TGTGCCAGCACTCCGCCCGGTGAGCTTACTGAAGCTTTCTTT
j_gene: TRBJ1-1; d_gene: -; abundance: few; len: 15; v_gene: TRBV6-5; CDR3aa: CASRFTGNMNTEAFF; CDR3nt: TGTGCCAGCAGGTTTACAGGGAATATGAACACTGAAGCTTTCTTT
j_gene: TRBJ2-5; d_gene: TRBD1; abundance: many; len: 13; v_gene: TRBV7-7; CDR3aa: CASSQTGVETQYF; CDR3nt: TGTGCCAGCAGCCAAACAGGGGTGGAGACCCAGTACTTC
j_gene: TRBJ2-1; d_gene: TRBD2; abundance: -; len: 17; v_gene: TRBV3-1; CDR3aa: CASSQDLAGGVYNEQFF; CDR3nt: TGTGCCAGCAGCCAAGATTTGGCGGGGGGAGTCTACAATGAGCAGTTCTTC
j_gene: TRBJ2-7; d_gene: TRBD2; abundance: few; len: 18; v_gene: TRBV10-3; CDR3aa: CAISGPSSRTSGVYEQYF; CDR3nt: TGTGCCATCAGTGGGCCCTCGAGCAGAACTAGCGGTGTCTACGAGCAGTACTTC
j_gene: TRBJ1-2; d_gene: -; abundance: many; len: 13; v_gene: TRBV6-5; CDR3aa: CASALDSNYGYTF; CDR3nt: TGTGCCAGCGCCTTGGACAGTAACTATGGCTACACCTTC
j_gene: TRBJ2-7; d_gene: -; abundance: many; len: 16; v_gene: TRBV20-1; CDR3aa: CSARDHLRGMGYEQYF; CDR3nt: TGCAGTGCTAGAGATCACCTCCGGGGGATGGGATACGAGCAGTACTTC
j_gene: TRBJ1-1; d_gene: TRBD1; abundance: few; len: 13; v_gene: TRBV7-2; CDR3aa: CASSWTGGTEAFF; CDR3nt: TGTGCCAGCAGCTGGACAGGAGGTACTGAAGCTTTCTTT
j_gene: TRBJ1-1; d_gene: -; abundance: few; len: 16; v_gene: TRBV7-9; CDR3aa: CASSLALRQVNTEAFF; CDR3nt: TGTGCCAGCAGCTTAGCGCTAAGGCAGGTTAACACTGAAGCTTTCTTT
j_gene: TRBJ2-7; d_gene: TRBD1; abundance: many; len: 16; v_gene: TRBV7-9; CDR3aa: CASSHPPTGEIYEQYF; CDR3nt: TGTGCCAGCAGCCACCCCCCCACAGGGGAAATCTACGAGCAGTACTTC
j_gene: TRBJ1-4; d_gene: -; abundance: few; len: 15; v_gene: TRBV6-6; CDR3aa: CASSLPQGTNEKLFF; CDR3nt: TGTGCCAGCAGTCTCCCCCAGGGGACTAATGAAAAACTGTTTTTT
j_gene: TRBJ2-1; d_gene: -; abundance: -; len: 16; v_gene: TRBV28; CDR3aa: CASSTNGDVDVNEQFF; CDR3nt: TGTGCCAGCAGTACAAACGGGGACGTTGACGTGAATGAGCAGTTCTTC
j_gene: TRBJ2-1; d_gene: TRBD2; abundance: -; len: 16; v_gene: TRBV19; CDR3aa: CASSPGLESPYNEQFF; CDR3nt: TGTGCCAGTAGTCCAGGACTAGAAAGTCCATACAATGAGCAGTTCTTC
j_gene: TRBJ2-5; d_gene: TRBD2; abundance: few; len: 17; v_gene: TRBV25-1; CDR3aa: CASSEVGSGGRRETQYF; CDR3nt: TGTGCCAGCAGTGAAGTTGGTAGCGGGGGACGACGGGAGACCCAGTACTTC
j_gene: TRBJ2-7; d_gene: -; abundance: many; len: 14; v_gene: TRBV18; CDR3aa: CASSPDLGAHEQYF; CDR3nt: TGTGCCAGCTCACCGGATCTAGGAGCCCACGAGCAGTACTTC
j_gene: TRBJ2-7; d_gene: -; abundance: many; len: 14; v_gene: TRBV7-9; CDR3aa: CASSLQGRSYEQYF; CDR3nt: TGTGCCAGCAGCTTACAGGGGCGTTCCTACGAGCAGTACTTC
j_gene: TRBJ1-5; d_gene: TRBD1; abundance: many; len: 20; v_gene: TRBV18; CDR3aa: CASSPNTGTGGSSSNQPQHF; CDR3nt: TGTGCCAGCTCACCAAATACCGGGACAGGGGGATCTAGTAGCAATCAGCCCCAGCATTTT
j_gene: TRBJ2-3; d_gene: TRBD2; abundance: few; len: 16; v_gene: TRBV6-5; CDR3aa: CASSLFTSGVVDTQYF; CDR3nt: TGTGCCAGCAGTCTATTCACTAGCGGGGTAGTGGATACGCAGTATTTT